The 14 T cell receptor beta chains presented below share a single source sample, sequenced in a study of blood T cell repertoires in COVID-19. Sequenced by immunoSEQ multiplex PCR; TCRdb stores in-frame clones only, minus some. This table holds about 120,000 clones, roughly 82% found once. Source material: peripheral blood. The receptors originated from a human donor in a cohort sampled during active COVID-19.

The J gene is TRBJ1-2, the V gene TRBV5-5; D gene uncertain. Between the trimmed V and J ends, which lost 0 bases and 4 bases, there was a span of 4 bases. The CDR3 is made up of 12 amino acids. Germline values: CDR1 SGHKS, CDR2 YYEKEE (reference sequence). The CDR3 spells CASSLGSYGYTF. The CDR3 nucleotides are TGTGCCAGCAGCTTGGGGAGCTATGGCTACACCTTC.

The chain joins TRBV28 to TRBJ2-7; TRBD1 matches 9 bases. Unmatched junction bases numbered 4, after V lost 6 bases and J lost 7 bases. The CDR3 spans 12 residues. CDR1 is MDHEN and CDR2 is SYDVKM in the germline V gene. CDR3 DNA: TGTGCCAGCAGAGGGACAGGGTTTGAGCAGTACTTC. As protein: CASRGTGFEQYF.

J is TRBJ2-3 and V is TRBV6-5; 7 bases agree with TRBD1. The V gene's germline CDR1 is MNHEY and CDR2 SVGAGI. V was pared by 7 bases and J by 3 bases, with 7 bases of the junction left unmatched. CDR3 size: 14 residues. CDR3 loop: CASIGRGLTDTQYF. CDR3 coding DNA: TGTGCCAGCATCGGCAGGGGGTTGACAGATACGCAGTATTTT.

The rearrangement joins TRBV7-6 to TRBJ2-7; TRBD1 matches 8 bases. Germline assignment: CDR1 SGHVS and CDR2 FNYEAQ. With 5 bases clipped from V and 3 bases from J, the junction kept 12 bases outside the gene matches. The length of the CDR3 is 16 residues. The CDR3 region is CASSLGTGFSLYEQYF. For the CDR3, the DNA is TGTGCCAGCAGCCTAGGGACAGGTTTTTCCCTCTACGAGCAGTACTTC.

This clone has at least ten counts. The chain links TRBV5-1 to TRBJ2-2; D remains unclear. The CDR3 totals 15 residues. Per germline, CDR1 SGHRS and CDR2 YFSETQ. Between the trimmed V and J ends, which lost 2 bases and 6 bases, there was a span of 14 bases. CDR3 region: CASSFSVGGPGELFF. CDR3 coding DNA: TGCGCCAGCAGCTTTTCTGTAGGCGGCCCCGGGGAGCTGTTTTTT.

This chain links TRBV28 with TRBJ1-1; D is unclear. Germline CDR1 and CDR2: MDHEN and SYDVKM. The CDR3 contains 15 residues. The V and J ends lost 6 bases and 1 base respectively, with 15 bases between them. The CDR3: CASRIPYESNTEAFF. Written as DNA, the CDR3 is TGTGCCAGCAGAATCCCATACGAGTCGAACACTGAAGCTTTCTTT.

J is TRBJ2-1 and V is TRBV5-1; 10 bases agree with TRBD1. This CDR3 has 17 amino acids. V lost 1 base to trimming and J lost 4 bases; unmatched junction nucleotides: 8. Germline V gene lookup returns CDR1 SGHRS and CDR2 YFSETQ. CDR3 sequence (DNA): TGCGCCAGCAGCTTGTTGGGGACAGGGGTAGGGTACAATGAGCAGTTCTTC. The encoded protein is CASSLLGTGVGYNEQFF.

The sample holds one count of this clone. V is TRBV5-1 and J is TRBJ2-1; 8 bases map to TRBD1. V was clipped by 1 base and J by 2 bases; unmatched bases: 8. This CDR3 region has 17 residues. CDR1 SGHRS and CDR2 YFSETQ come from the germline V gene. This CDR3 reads CASSLTTGGQTYNEQFF. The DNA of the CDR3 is TGCGCCAGCAGCTTGACTACAGGGGGACAGACCTACAATGAGCAGTTCTTC.

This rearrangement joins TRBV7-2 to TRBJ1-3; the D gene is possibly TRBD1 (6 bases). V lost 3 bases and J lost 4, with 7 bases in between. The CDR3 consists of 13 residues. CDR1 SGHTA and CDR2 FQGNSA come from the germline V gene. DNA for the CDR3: TGTGCCAGCAGCTTGCAGGGGGGAAACACCATATATTTT. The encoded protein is CASSLQGGNTIYF.

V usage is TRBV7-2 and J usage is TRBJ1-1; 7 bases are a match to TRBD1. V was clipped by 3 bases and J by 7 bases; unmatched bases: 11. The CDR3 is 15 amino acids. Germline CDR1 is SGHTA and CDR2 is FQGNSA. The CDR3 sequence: CASSLTWDRVIEAFF. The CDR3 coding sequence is TGTGCCAGCAGCTTGACATGGGACAGAGTGATTGAAGCTTTCTTT. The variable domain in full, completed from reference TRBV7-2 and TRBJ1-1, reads GAGVSQSPSNKVTEKGKDVELRCDPISGHTALYWYRQSLGQGLEFLIYFQGNSAPDKSGLPSDRFSAERTGGSVSTLTIQRTQQEDSAVYLCASSLTWDRVIEAFFGQGTRLTVV.

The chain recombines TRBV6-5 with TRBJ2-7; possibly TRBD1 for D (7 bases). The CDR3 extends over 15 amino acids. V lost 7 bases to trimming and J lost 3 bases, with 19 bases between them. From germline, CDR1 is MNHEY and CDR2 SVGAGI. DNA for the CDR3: TGTGCCAGCACCCTACGGACAGGAGGGGGCTACGAGCAGTACTTC. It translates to CASTLRTGGGYEQYF.

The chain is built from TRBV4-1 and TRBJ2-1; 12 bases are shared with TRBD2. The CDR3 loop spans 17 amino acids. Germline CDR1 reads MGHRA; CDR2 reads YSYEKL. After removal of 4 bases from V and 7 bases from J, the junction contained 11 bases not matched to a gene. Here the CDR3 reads CASSRVAGLAGGNEQFF. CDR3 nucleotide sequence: TGCGCCAGCAGCCGCGTCGCCGGGCTAGCGGGGGGGAATGAGCAGTTCTTC.

CDR3 region: CASSGGTGDNQPQHF. CDR3 nucleotides: TGTGCCAGTAGTGGCGGGACAGGGGACAATCAGCCCCAGCATTTT. V gene TRBV19 combines with J gene TRBJ1-5; TRBD1 matches at 10 bases. The CDR3 length is 15 residues. Losses at the gene ends were 5 bases for V and 3 bases for J; bases not matched to a gene: 4. Germline V gives CDR1 LNHDA, CDR2 SQIVND (reference sequence). The whole variable domain, filled in from reference TRBV19 and TRBJ1-5, reads DGGITQSPKYLFRKEGQNVTLSCEQNLNHDAMYWYRQDPGQGLRLIYYSQIVNDFQKGDIAEGYSVSREKKESFPLTVTSAQKNPTAFYLCASSGGTGDNQPQHFGDGTRLSIL.

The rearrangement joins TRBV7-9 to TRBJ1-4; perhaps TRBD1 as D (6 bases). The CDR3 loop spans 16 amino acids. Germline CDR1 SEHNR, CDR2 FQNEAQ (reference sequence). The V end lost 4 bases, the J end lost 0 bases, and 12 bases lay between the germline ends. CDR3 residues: CASSYRVTATNEKLFF. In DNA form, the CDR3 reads TGTGCCAGCAGCTACAGGGTGACGGCAACTAATGAAAAACTGTTTTTT.